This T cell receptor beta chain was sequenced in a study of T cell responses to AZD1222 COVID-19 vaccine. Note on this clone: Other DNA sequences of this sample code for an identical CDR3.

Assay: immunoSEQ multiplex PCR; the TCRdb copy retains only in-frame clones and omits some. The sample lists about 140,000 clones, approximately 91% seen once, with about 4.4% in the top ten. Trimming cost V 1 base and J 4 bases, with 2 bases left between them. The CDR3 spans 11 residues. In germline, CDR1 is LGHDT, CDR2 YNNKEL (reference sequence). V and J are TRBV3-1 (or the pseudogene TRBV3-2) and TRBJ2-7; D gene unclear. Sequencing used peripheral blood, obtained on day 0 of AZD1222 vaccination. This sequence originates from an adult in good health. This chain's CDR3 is CASSQGYEQYF. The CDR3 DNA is TGTGCCAGCAGCCAAGGGTACGAGCAGTACTTC.